The 32 T cell receptor beta chains below were found in one sample sequenced in a study of spatial heterogeneity in lung cancer. Each CDR3 protein gets one entry after TCRdb re-called the 5' RACE reads with MiXCR. The table shows around 120,000 distinct CDR3 sequences, with more than 9% occurring only once. Time point reported: blood at routine non-recurrence follow-up after resection. Extraction of whole RNA from tumor, nontumor lung or frozen PBMC preceded unsorted sequencing. The sequencing here drew on PBMCs, taken at follow-up. The receptors here all came from a male donor with early-stage non-small cell lung cancer.

The chain links TRBV2 to TRBJ2-2; D is undetermined. V lost 3 bases to trimming and J lost 4 bases, with 12 bases between them. CDR1 and CDR2 from the germline V gene are SNHLY and FYNNEI. The CDR3 contains 15 residues. In DNA form, the CDR3 reads TGTGCCAGCAGTGAGTTTGGCCAGACCACCGGGGAGCTGTTTTTT. Its protein product is CASSEFGQTTGELFF.

This clonotype was seen only a few times. The chain is built from TRBV5-1 and TRBJ1-1; no clear D. The germline V gene encodes CDR1 SGHRS and CDR2 YFSETQ. V lost 0 bases to trimming and J lost 7 bases, with 16 bases between them. The CDR3 spans 15 residues. The CDR3 protein is CASSLVAPGKGEAFF. Here the CDR3 DNA reads TGCGCCAGCAGCTTGGTGGCCCCGGGGAAGGGTGAAGCTTTCTTT.

The V and J genes are TRBV5-4 and TRBJ2-7, with D unclear. V was cut by 4 bases and J by 2 bases, with 19 bases left in between. The CDR3 runs 16 residues. Germline values: CDR1 SGHNT, CDR2 YYREEE (reference sequence). CDR3 bases: TGTGCCAGCAGCGACTCACCCCTTGCCGGCCCCTACGAGCAGTACTTC. This translates into CASSDSPLAGPYEQYF.

In this sample, this clonotype turned up many times. The chain has TRBV27 and TRBJ2-2; D is possibly TRBD2 (5 bases). The CDR3 covers 12 residues. V was cut by 3 bases and J by 6 bases, with 5 bases left in between. Germline-derived CDR1 and CDR2 are MNHEY and SMNVEV (reference sequence). CDR3 loop: CASSLRAGELFF. The CDR3 nucleotides are TGTGCCAGCAGTTTGAGGGCCGGGGAGCTGTTTTTT.

Only a few counts were recorded for this clonotype. V usage is TRBV28 and J usage is TRBJ2-4; unclear D gene. CDR1 is MDHEN and CDR2 is SYDVKM in the germline V gene. Deletions cut 10 bases from V and 0 bases from J, with 10 bases between. This CDR3 contains 13 residues. DNA for the CDR3: TGTGCCACCTCGCCCCAAGCCAAAAACATTCAGTACTTC. Amino acids: CATSPQAKNIQYF.

The sample holds a few counts of this clonotype. The chain combines TRBV5-6 with TRBJ2-6; 9 positions match TRBD1. Germline V gene sequence: CDR1 SGHDT, CDR2 YYEEEE. Trimming took 4 bases from V and 3 from J; bases not matched to a gene: 11. The CDR3 totals 18 residues. DNA of the CDR3: TGTGCCAGCAGCCTACTGGGACAGGGCGCGGTTGGGGCCAACGTCCTGACTTTC. Amino acids: CASSLLGQGAVGANVLTF.

The V gene is TRBV27, the J gene TRBJ2-1; D might be TRBD1 or TRBD2, each matching 6 bases. Trimming left V 2 bases short and J 12 bases short, with 20 bases between. From germline, CDR1 is MNHEY and CDR2 SMNVEV (reference sequence). This CDR3 is built from 15 residues. This CDR3 reads CASSLGRGPAARQFF. CDR3 nucleotide sequence: TGTGCCAGCAGTTTAGGACGGGGGCCGGCGGCTAGGCAGTTCTTC.

This clonotype was observed at least ten times. The rearrangement links TRBV3-1 to TRBJ2-3; 9 bases are a match to TRBD1. Germline CDR1 is LGHDT and CDR2 is YNNKEL (reference sequence). This CDR3 has 15 residues. J gave up 3 bases and V 4 bases, and 5 bases lay outside the gene matches. The CDR3 protein is CASSPGQGWTDTQYF. Here the CDR3 DNA reads TGTGCCAGCAGCCCCGGACAGGGGTGGACAGATACGCAGTATTTT.

The genes are TRBV7-4 and TRBJ2-5, with D maybe TRBD2 (6 bases). Trimming shortened V by 2 bases and J by 5 bases, and 9 bases separated the two germline ends. The V gene's germline CDR1 is SGHVT and CDR2 SQSDAQ. The CDR3 sequence is 13 residues long. CDR3 in amino acids: CASSLTGEETQYF. In nucleotides, the CDR3 is TGTGCCAGCAGCTTAACGGGAGAGGAGACCCAGTACTTC.

This clonotype was picked up many times. The chain uses TRBV29-1 and TRBJ2-7, with D possibly TRBD2 on 5 matching bases. V gave up 5 bases and J gave up 7 bases, with 21 bases separating them. The germline gives CDR1 SQVTM, CDR2 ANQGSEA. This CDR3 contains 14 residues. The CDR3 is CSVSLQRGFGEQYF. CDR3 coding DNA: TGCAGCGTTTCCCTCCAGCGCGGGTTCGGGGAGCAGTACTTC.

This clonotype has only a few counts. The V gene is TRBV9, the J gene TRBJ1-6; 7 bases fit TRBD1. Germline V CDR1 and CDR2: SGDLS, YYNGEE. The length of the CDR3 is 16 residues. The V and J ends lost 1 base and 8 bases, in that order; junction bases with no gene match: 9. In DNA form, the CDR3 reads TGTGCCAGCAGCGTAAGTCCCTCGCAGGGGGATTCACCCCTCCACTTT. Translating gives CASSVSPSQGDSPLHF.

This rearrangement joins TRBV20-1 to TRBJ2-2; TRBD1 agrees at 8 bases. CDR1 and CDR2 from the germline V gene are DFQATT and SNEGSKA (reference sequence). The CDR3 loop spans 14 amino acids. V lost 4 bases to trimming and J lost 1 base; unmatched junction nucleotides: 2. The CDR3 protein is CSAMGTGNTGELFF. CDR3 bases: TGCAGTGCTATGGGGACAGGGAACACCGGGGAGCTGTTTTTT.

There are a few counts of this clonotype. This sequence joins TRBV20-1 and TRBJ2-2; the D is unclear. There are 13 residues in the CDR3. V lost 5 bases and J lost 0, with 7 bases in between. Germline CDR1 reads DFQATT; CDR2 reads SNEGSKA (reference sequence). The CDR3 DNA is TGCAGTGCTCCGGAGTCGAACACCGGGGAGCTGTTTTTT. Protein product: CSAPESNTGELFF.

This clonotype was seen at least ten times. V usage is TRBV4-2 and J usage is TRBJ2-5; 11 positions agree with TRBD1. This CDR3 spans 15 amino acids. J gave up 4 bases and V 1 base, and 2 bases lay outside the gene matches. Looked up from germline, CDR1 is LGHNA and CDR2 is YNFKEQ. The CDR3 nucleotides are TGTGCCAGCAGCCAAGGGACAGGGGGCGTAGAGACCCAGTACTTC. It encodes CASSQGTGGVETQYF.

This clonotype was seen a few times. The chain couples TRBV7-2 to TRBJ1-5; TRBD1 matches at 8 bases. The germline V gene has CDR1 SGHTA and CDR2 FQGNSA. CDR3 size: 15 residues. J was trimmed by 3 bases and V by 6 bases; bases with no gene match: 7. The CDR3 here is CASSPDRGDNQPQHF. The CDR3 DNA is TGTGCCAGCAGTCCCGACAGGGGTGACAATCAGCCCCAGCATTTT. Variable domain in full (rest from reference TRBV7-2 and TRBJ1-5): GAGVSQSPSNKVTEKGKDVELRCDPISGHTALYWYRQSLGQGLEFLIYFQGNSAPDKSGLPSDRFSAERTGGSVSTLTIQRTQQEDSAVYLCASSPDRGDNQPQHFGDGTRLSIL.

This clonotype was counted ten times or more. This chain connects TRBV5-1 to TRBJ2-2; possible D gene TRBD1, 6 bases. Trimming shortened V by 4 bases and J by 2 bases, and 12 bases separated the two germline ends. Germline V gene sequence: CDR1 SGHRS, CDR2 YFSETQ. The CDR3 length is 15 residues. CDR3 DNA sequence: TGCGCCAGCAGCGACCGGGACACTAACACCGGGGAGCTGTTTTTT. This gives the protein CASSDRDTNTGELFF.

The gene calls are TRBV21-1 and TRBJ2-4; the table's D gene call, TRBD1, was not cross checked with the DNA. TRBV21-1 is termed a pseudogene. This CDR3 contains 16 residues. The DNA of the CDR3 is TGTGCCAGCAGCCCAAGGACAGGGGACGCCAAAAACATTCAGTACTTC. The encoded protein is CASSPRTGDAKNIQYF.

This clonotype has a count of ten or more. The V call is TRBV6-1, the J call TRBJ2-1, with no clear D. This CDR3 is 16 amino acids long. Trimming removed 3 bases from V and 0 bases from J, with 12 bases in between. CDR1 and CDR2 from the germline V gene are MNHNS and SASEGT. The CDR3 sequence is CASSDGHPSSYNEQFF. CDR3 bases: TGTGCCAGCAGTGACGGGCACCCTAGCTCCTACAATGAGCAGTTCTTC.

Many counts were recorded for this clonotype. The V call is TRBV4-2, the J call TRBJ1-5; no firm D call. CDR3 size: 16 residues. Trimming removed 2 bases at V and 3 bases at J, with 14 bases between. Looked up from germline, CDR1 is LGHNA and CDR2 is YNFKEQ. CDR3 in amino acids: CASSQNFLGYNQPQHF. The CDR3 DNA is TGTGCCAGCAGCCAAAATTTCCTAGGATACAATCAGCCCCAGCATTTT.

This clonotype was recorded at least ten times. The rearrangement joins TRBV18 to TRBJ1-1; 9 bases fit TRBD1. Germline loops: CDR1 KGHSH, CDR2 LQKENI. V lost 6 bases, J lost 6 bases, and 5 bases stayed unmatched. The CDR3 is 13 residues long. The CDR3 loop reads CASSGTGYAEAFF. In DNA, the CDR3 is TGTGCCAGCTCTGGGACAGGGTACGCTGAAGCTTTCTTT.

This clonotype was recorded a few times. The V gene is TRBV7-9, the J gene TRBJ1-1; perhaps TRBD1 as D (5 bases). V gave up 5 bases and J gave up 0 bases, with 10 bases separating them. Germline assignment: CDR1 SEHNR and CDR2 FQNEAQ (reference sequence). The CDR3 runs 14 residues. The CDR3 DNA reads TGTGCCAGCAGCGGCAGGGCTCTGAACACTGAAGCTTTCTTT. Translation gives CASSGRALNTEAFF.

J is TRBJ1-2 and V is TRBV4-1; 11 bases line up with TRBD1. The CDR3 consists of 15 residues. V gave up 3 bases and J gave up 7 bases; unmatched junction bases: 7. CDR1 and CDR2 from the germline V gene are MGHRA and YSYEKL. The DNA of the CDR3 is TGCGCCAGCAGCCAGGCAGGACAGGGGGCAGGTGGCTACACCTTC. Protein sequence: CASSQAGQGAGGYTF.

The CDR3 loop is CASSWTGVGTGELFF. CDR3 DNA: TGTGCCAGCAGCTGGACAGGGGTCGGAACCGGGGAGCTGTTTTTT. The genes are TRBV7-3 and TRBJ2-2; 9 bases line up with TRBD1. Losses at the gene ends were 4 bases for V and 5 bases for J; bases not matched to a gene: 5. The CDR3 totals 15 residues. Germline V CDR1 and CDR2: SGHTA, FQGTGA.

The chain links TRBV4-2 to TRBJ1-2; D is perhaps TRBD1 (5 bases). This CDR3 is 16 amino acids long. Germline assignment: CDR1 LGHNA and CDR2 YNFKEQ. The V gene lost 4 bases and the J gene lost 0 bases, with 15 bases spanning the gap. CDR3 in amino acids: CASSLSLTATNYGYTF. The CDR3 nucleotides read TGTGCCAGCAGCCTGAGCTTGACAGCAACTAACTATGGCTACACCTTC.

This clonotype was seen more than once but under ten times. The rearrangement joins TRBV18 to TRBJ2-3; no clear D. From germline, CDR1 is KGHSH and CDR2 LQKENI. Between the trimmed V and J ends, which lost 0 bases and 2 bases, there was a span of 3 bases. The CDR3 spans 13 residues. The CDR3 coding sequence is TGTGCCAGCTCACCACCGAACACAGATACGCAGTATTTT. Amino acids: CASSPPNTDTQYF.

The gene calls are TRBV7-9 and TRBJ1-1; the D is unclear. In germline, CDR1 is SEHNR, CDR2 FQNEAQ (reference sequence). The V end was cut by 5 bases, the J end by 6 bases, with 7 bases between. The CDR3 loop spans 11 amino acids. CDR3: CASSREAEAFF. The CDR3, as DNA: TGTGCCAGCAGCCGAGAGGCTGAAGCTTTCTTT.

The rearrangement links TRBV28 to TRBJ2-7; 8 nucleotides line up with TRBD1. V lost 5 bases to trimming and J lost 2 bases; unmatched junction nucleotides: 5. The length of the CDR3 is 14 residues. CDR1 is MDHEN and CDR2 is SYDVKM in the germline V gene. The chain's CDR3 is CASSPTGATYEQYF. CDR3 in DNA: TGTGCCAGCAGTCCGACAGGGGCCACCTACGAGCAGTACTTC.

This clonotype was counted ten times or more. V gene TRBV19 combines with J gene TRBJ1-5, with a possible D match to TRBD1 (6 bases). CDR3 length equals 15 residues. Deletions cut 1 base from V and 0 bases from J, with 7 bases between. Germline lookup yields CDR1 LNHDA and CDR2 SQIVND (reference sequence). The CDR3 here is CASSIGQDSNQPQHF. The CDR3 DNA sequence: TGTGCCAGTAGTATAGGACAGGATAGCAATCAGCCCCAGCATTTT.

This clonotype came up a few times. The CDR3 here is CASRIWAGLPGRPQHF. In nucleotides, the CDR3 is TGTGCCAGTAGGATTTGGGCAGGGCTCCCCGGCCGGCCCCAGCATTTT. This chain connects TRBV19 to TRBJ1-5; possibly TRBD1 for D (5 bases). Germline-derived CDR1 and CDR2 are LNHDA and SQIVND (reference sequence). The CDR3 is 16 amino acids. Trimming removed 6 bases from V and 9 bases from J, with 24 bases in between.

In this sample, this clonotype turned up many times. The chain is built from TRBV15 and TRBJ1-1; 7 nucleotides align to TRBD1. The CDR3 is 13 amino acids. In germline, CDR1 is LNHNV, CDR2 YYDKDF (reference sequence). V shed 2 bases and J 6 bases; nucleotides not matched to a gene: 3. The CDR3 bases are TGTGCCACCAGCAGACTGGGACAGTCTGAAGCTTTCTTT. The encoded protein is CATSRLGQSEAFF.

CDR3 DNA sequence: TGTGCCAGCTCACCGTGGACAGGGGGCCCCTACGAGCAGTACTTC. Its protein is CASSPWTGGPYEQYF. The V call is TRBV18, the J call TRBJ2-7, with 11 bases that match TRBD1. The CDR3 is 15 amino acids. Per germline, CDR1 KGHSH and CDR2 LQKENI. After removal of 3 bases from V and 2 bases from J, the junction contained 3 bases not matched to a gene.

This chain links TRBV5-1 with TRBJ1-5; 7 bases are shared with TRBD1. With 0 bases clipped from V and 7 bases from J, the junction kept 4 bases outside the gene matches. Germline values: CDR1 SGHRS, CDR2 YFSETQ. The CDR3 covers 14 residues. The CDR3, as DNA: TGCGCCAGCAGCTTGGAAGGGGGCGAGCAGCCCCAGCATTTT. It yields the protein CASSLEGGEQPQHF.